The 30 T cell receptor beta chains below all came from one sample that was sequenced in a study of human T cells and chemical hapten exposure. Time point specified: pre-sensitization, week 0. Documented treatment: therapeutic diphenylcyclopropenone sensitization with weekly scalp DPC. Whole blood that had not been fractionated was the source of extracted total RNA. TCRdb reprocessed the RACE reads via MiXCR and lists one record per CDR3 protein. The sample includes almost 35,000 distinct CDR3 sequences, 10% of them seen just once. Sequencing used whole blood, obtained in connection with sensitization to the hapten diphenylcyclopropenone (DPC). The source is a man aged 50 to 59 with alopecia areata. Some clones in this sample may be carry-over from other donors' samples.

This clonotype was seen more than once but under ten times. The J gene is TRBJ2-7, the V gene TRBV4-3; 7 bases match TRBD2. CDR3 length equals 15 residues. Germline lookup yields CDR1 LGHNA and CDR2 YSLEER. The V gene end was trimmed by 0 bases and the J gene end by 2 bases; junction bases not matched to a gene: 4. The CDR3 is CASSQERAGPYEQYF. In DNA, the CDR3 is TGCGCCAGCAGCCAAGAAAGAGCGGGACCCTACGAGCAGTACTTC.

This chain links TRBV15 with TRBJ2-7, with 8 positions matching TRBD1. The V segment lost 3 bases and the J segment 5 bases; nucleotides outside the gene matches: 3. Germline lookup yields CDR1 LNHNV and CDR2 YYDKDF (reference sequence). There are 13 residues in the CDR3. The CDR3 nucleotides read TGTGCCACCAGCAGCGACAGGGGAAACGAGCAGTACTTC. Protein: CATSSDRGNEQYF.

The chain employs TRBV7-9 and TRBJ1-2, with D perhaps matching TRBD1 (6 bases). Per germline, CDR1 SEHNR and CDR2 FQNEAQ (reference sequence). Trimming took 6 bases from V and 4 from J, leaving 12 bases between them. The CDR3 loop spans 13 amino acids. The CDR3 region is CASRQQGTYGYTF. In DNA form, the CDR3 reads TGTGCCAGCAGACAACAGGGAACCTATGGCTACACCTTC.

In this sample, this clonotype turned up a few times. The chain links TRBV7-8 to TRBJ1-5; tentative D call: TRBD1 (6 bases). The CDR3 has 16 residues. V lost 5 bases and J 2 bases, leaving 16 bases between the germline ends. CDR1 is SGHVS and CDR2 is FQNEAQ in the germline V gene. CDR3 sequence (DNA): TGTGCCAGCAGCGTAGATCAGGGGCTAGGCAATCAGCCCCAGCATTTT. Its protein is CASSVDQGLGNQPQHF.

The chain employs TRBV6-5 and TRBJ2-2; the match to TRBD2 covers 8 bases. J was trimmed by 2 bases and V by 5 bases; bases with no gene match: 7. CDR3 length: 16 residues. Germline V lookup: CDR1 MNHEY, CDR2 SVGAGI. The CDR3 region is CASSTPGGFNTGELFF. In DNA, the CDR3 is TGTGCCAGCAGTACCCCGGGGGGGTTCAACACCGGGGAGCTGTTTTTT.

There are many counts of this clonotype. The chain joins TRBV11-1 to TRBJ2-1, with 7 bases that match TRBD2. The V gene end was trimmed by 2 bases and the J gene end by 2 bases; junction bases not matched to a gene: 12. This CDR3 comprises 18 residues. Germline assignment: CDR1 SGHAT and CDR2 FQDESV (reference sequence). This CDR3 is CASSLQGGSGLTYNEQFF. CDR3 in DNA: TGTGCCAGCAGCTTACAGGGAGGTAGCGGGCTTACCTACAATGAGCAGTTCTTC.

The rearrangement uses TRBV29-1 and TRBJ2-7, with D possibly being TRBD1 or TRBD2 (6 bases each). The germline V and J ends were trimmed by 5 bases and 3 bases, with 11 bases remaining between them. The CDR3 loop spans 12 amino acids. CDR1 and CDR2 from the germline V gene are SQVTM and ANQGSEA. CDR3 sequence (DNA): TGCAGCGTTCGGACAGCGGGCTACGAGCAGTACTTC. Translating it yields CSVRTAGYEQYF.

This clonotype has a count of ten or more. This chain joins TRBV7-9 and TRBJ2-2, with D maybe TRBD2 (5 bases). V was pared by 8 bases and J by 7 bases, with 17 bases between. The CDR3 extends over 14 amino acids. Germline V CDR1 and CDR2: SEHNR, FQNEAQ (reference sequence). CDR3 DNA: TGTGCCAGCGGACTTCTACGGTGGAACGGGGAGCTGTTTTTT. Translation: CASGLLRWNGELFF.

This clonotype was recorded many times. The CDR3 loop reads CASSLVGDNEQFF. The CDR3 nucleotides read TGTGCCAGCAGCTTAGTAGGGGACAATGAGCAGTTCTTC. This rearrangement joins TRBV7-9 to TRBJ2-1, with D tentatively TRBD1 (5 bases). This CDR3 region has 13 residues. Trimming shortened V by 1 base and J by 5 bases, and 6 bases separated the two germline ends. Germline CDR1 reads SEHNR; CDR2 reads FQNEAQ (reference sequence).

This clonotype was observed at least ten times. The chain uses TRBV30 and TRBJ1-1; the D gene is possibly TRBD1 (5 bases). Looked up from germline, CDR1 is GTSNPN and CDR2 is SVGIG (reference sequence). The CDR3 extends over 13 amino acids. Trimming left V 0 bases short and J 3 bases short, with 8 bases between. The CDR3 coding sequence is TGTGCCTGGAGTGTGCAGGGCGACACTGAAGCTTTCTTT. This codes for CAWSVQGDTEAFF.

The chain has TRBV7-2 and TRBJ1-4; D unresolved. With 1 base removed from V and 7 bases from J, the gap between germline ends came to 10 bases. The CDR3 extends over 14 amino acids. Germline loops: CDR1 SGHTA, CDR2 FQGNSA. DNA for the CDR3: TGTGCCAGCAGCTTAGGGACGAGAGGTGAAAAACTGTTTTTT. This gives the protein CASSLGTRGEKLFF.

This clonotype was picked up a small number of times. V gene TRBV29-1 combines with J gene TRBJ1-2; 7 bases match TRBD1. The germline gives CDR1 SQVTM, CDR2 ANQGSEA. The junction had 6 bases not matched to a gene; V was cut back by 0 bases and J by 5 bases. The CDR3 length is 14 residues. CDR3 protein: CSVEDGRGRYGYTF. CDR3 nucleotide sequence: TGCAGCGTTGAAGATGGGAGGGGGCGATATGGCTACACCTTC.

This clonotype was counted only a few times. The rearrangement joins TRBV29-1 to TRBJ1-1; 8 bases map to TRBD1. V lost 4 bases and J lost 1; bases outside the gene matches: 5. Germline values: CDR1 SQVTM, CDR2 ANQGSEA. The length of the CDR3 is 14 residues. CDR3 coding DNA: TGCAGCGTTGCTCGACAGGGGCCGAACACTGAAGCTTTCTTT. Translation gives CSVARQGPNTEAFF.

This clonotype appeared a single time. The chain uses TRBV5-6 and TRBJ2-2; D gene ambiguous. This CDR3 is 13 amino acids long. V lost 0 bases, J lost 4 bases, and 4 bases lay in between. Germline CDR1 is SGHDT and CDR2 is YYEEEE. The CDR3 loop reads CASSLVATGELFF. Written as DNA, the CDR3 is TGTGCCAGCAGCTTGGTAGCCACCGGGGAGCTGTTTTTT. The complete variable domain, with remaining parts taken from reference TRBV5-6 and TRBJ2-2, reads DAGVTQSPTHLIKTRGQQVTLRCSPKSGHDTVSWYQQALGQGPQFIFQYYEEEERQRGNFPDRFSGHQFPNYSSELNVNALLLGDSALYLCASSLVATGELFFGEGSRLTVL.

This chain links TRBV28 with TRBJ1-6; no firm D call. The V end was cut by 6 bases, the J end by 7 bases, with 13 bases between. The length of the CDR3 is 14 residues. In germline, CDR1 is MDHEN, CDR2 SYDVKM. The CDR3 protein is CASSHRVPNSPLHF. The CDR3 nucleotides are TGTGCCAGCAGCCACCGGGTCCCGAATTCACCCCTCCACTTT.

Only a few counts were recorded for this clonotype. V gene TRBV28 combines with J gene TRBJ2-1; perhaps TRBD1 as D (6 bases). The CDR3 runs 14 residues. Germline loops: CDR1 MDHEN, CDR2 SYDVKM. Trimming left V 3 bases short and J 8 bases short, with 14 bases between. The CDR3 is CASSFPGRGDEQFF. The CDR3 nucleotides are TGTGCCAGCAGTTTCCCGGGCAGGGGCGATGAGCAGTTCTTC.

This clonotype showed up many times. V usage is TRBV28 and J usage is TRBJ1-1, with a possible D match to TRBD1 (5 bases). Germline lookup yields CDR1 MDHEN and CDR2 SYDVKM. V lost 6 bases to trimming and J lost 6 bases, with 20 bases between them. There are 15 residues in the CDR3. The CDR3 bases are TGTGCCAGCAGCCCAGGTTTGGGGGATGTAGCTGAAGCTTTCTTT. This codes for CASSPGLGDVAEAFF.

The sample holds many counts of this clonotype. The chain links TRBV29-1 to TRBJ2-1; 7 bases line up with TRBD1. The CDR3 sequence is 14 residues long. Germline CDR1 SQVTM, CDR2 ANQGSEA. The V gene end was trimmed by 2 bases and the J gene end by 9 bases; junction bases not matched to a gene: 10. The CDR3 sequence is CSVETHGQVGEQFF. The CDR3 coding sequence is TGCAGCGTTGAAACCCACGGACAGGTTGGTGAGCAGTTCTTC.

This clonotype has a count of ten or more. The genes are TRBV18 and TRBJ1-2, with 8 nucleotides matching TRBD1. The CDR3 runs 15 residues. J was trimmed by 3 bases and V by 3 bases; bases with no gene match: 6. Per the germline V gene, CDR1 is KGHSH and CDR2 is LQKENI. The DNA of the CDR3 is TGTGCCAGCTCACCTGCCGGGACAGGCTACTATGGCTACACCTTC. Protein product: CASSPAGTGYYGYTF.

This sequence joins TRBV7-9 and TRBJ1-1, with D unresolved. The CDR3 extends over 16 amino acids. The ends were cut back, 5 bases at V and 0 bases at J, with 16 bases in the middle. CDR1 and CDR2 from the germline V gene are SEHNR and FQNEAQ (reference sequence). DNA of the CDR3: TGTGCCAGCAGCCCCCAGCGGGGAATAATGAACACTGAAGCTTTCTTT. Translation gives CASSPQRGIMNTEAFF.

A few counts support this clonotype. The chain uses TRBV3-1 and TRBJ2-1; 8 bases are a match to TRBD2. The CDR3 sequence is 13 residues long. With V trimmed by 4 bases and J by 9 bases, 5 bases remained unmatched. Germline lookup yields CDR1 LGHDT and CDR2 YNNKEL (reference sequence). Here the CDR3 reads CASSLREAVEQFF. The CDR3 DNA reads as TGTGCCAGCAGCCTGCGGGAGGCGGTTGAGCAGTTCTTC.

This clonotype was picked up one time. V is TRBV10-3 and J is TRBJ2-6; D perhaps matches TRBD2 (6 bases). The V end lost 10 bases, the J end lost 0 bases, and 16 bases lay between the germline ends. The germline gives CDR1 ENHRY, CDR2 SYGVKD. The CDR3 totals 16 residues. CDR3 sequence: CASSAEGTSGANVLTF. CDR3 bases: TGTGCCAGCAGCGCGGAGGGCACCTCTGGGGCCAACGTCCTGACTTTC.

Note on this clonotype: A much larger clone is a single base away; this may be a read error. CDR3 sequence: CTSSPRRDSRRETQYF. For the CDR3, the DNA is TGTACCAGCAGCCCCCGGCGGGACAGCAGGCGGGAGACCCAGTACTTC. V usage is TRBV28 and J usage is TRBJ2-5; the D gene is possibly TRBD1 (7 bases). Germline loops: CDR1 MDHEN, CDR2 SYDVKM. This CDR3 contains 16 residues.

This clonotype has at least ten counts. The genes are TRBV4-2 and TRBJ2-7; 7 bases are a match to TRBD1. V was pared by 1 base and J by 4 bases, with 4 bases of the junction left unmatched. This CDR3 spans 14 amino acids. Germline V lookup: CDR1 LGHNA, CDR2 YNFKEQ. In DNA form, the CDR3 reads TGTGCCAGCAGCCAAGGACAGGGTTCTTACGAGCAGTACTTC. Encoded protein: CASSQGQGSYEQYF.

This clonotype was detected only a few times. CDR3: CATSAGQNYNEQFF. The CDR3 nucleotides are TGTGCCACCAGTGCGGGACAGAACTACAATGAGCAGTTCTTC. The chain couples TRBV24-1 to TRBJ2-1; 7 nucleotides match TRBD1. V lost 5 bases to trimming and J lost 3 bases; unmatched junction nucleotides: 3. CDR1 and CDR2 (germline): KGHDR, SFDVKD. CDR3 length equals 14 residues.

This clonotype has a count of ten or more. The CDR3 bases are TGTGCCAGCAGGTCAGGGGGACAGCTTAACTATGGCTACACCTTC. This codes for CASRSGGQLNYGYTF. V gene TRBV28 combines with J gene TRBJ1-2; the match to TRBD1 covers 7 bases. The V and J ends lost 6 bases and 1 base, in that order; junction bases with no gene match: 8. Looked up from germline, CDR1 is MDHEN and CDR2 is SYDVKM. This CDR3 has 15 residues.

The genes are TRBV28 and TRBJ2-5, with D possibly matching TRBD1 (6 bases). The CDR3 loop spans 16 amino acids. Trimming pared 5 bases from V and 0 bases from J, leaving 16 bases between. Germline values: CDR1 MDHEN, CDR2 SYDVKM. CDR3 residues: CASSRTPGQNQETQYF. CDR3 coding DNA: TGTGCCAGCAGTCGCACACCCGGACAGAACCAAGAGACCCAGTACTTC.

This clonotype appeared once. This chain uses TRBV28 with TRBJ1-1, with 9 bases lining up with TRBD1. The germline V gene has CDR1 MDHEN and CDR2 SYDVKM. The CDR3 length is 14 residues. V shed 6 bases, J shed 3 bases, and the junction held 5 bases outside the gene matches. The CDR3 DNA is TGTGCCAGCAGGGGACAGGGAGCGTACACTGAAGCTTTCTTT. Protein sequence: CASRGQGAYTEAFF. The entire variable domain, with the rest obtained from reference TRBV28 and TRBJ1-1, is as follows: DVKVTQSSRYLVKRTGEKVFLECVQDMDHENMFWYRQDPGLGLRLIYFSYDVKMKEKGDIPEGYSVSREKKERFSLILESASTNQTSMYLCASRGQGAYTEAFFGQGTRLTVV.

In its sample, this clonotype was seen many times. CDR3 residues: CASSRLGAGVTGELFF. CDR3 nucleotides: TGTGCCAGCAGTCGATTGGGGGCGGGAGTCACCGGGGAGCTGTTTTTT. The chain has TRBV6-6 and TRBJ2-2, with TRBD2 as a possible D gene (7 bases). The CDR3 spans 16 residues. The V and J ends lost 5 bases and 4 bases respectively, with 17 bases between them. Germline V lookup: CDR1 MNHNY, CDR2 SVGAGI (reference sequence).

This clonotype has a handful of counts. This chain joins TRBV29-1 and TRBJ2-1; 12 bases are a match to TRBD1. The V and J ends lost 4 bases and 9 bases, in that order; junction bases with no gene match: 4. Germline CDR1 is SQVTM and CDR2 is ANQGSEA. This CDR3 has 13 amino acids. The CDR3: CSVGDRGQGEQFF. Here the CDR3 DNA reads TGCAGCGTTGGGGACAGGGGGCAGGGTGAGCAGTTCTTC.